The 12 T cell receptor beta chains below were found in one sample sequenced in a study of T cells in women clearing cervical HPV infection. Only in-frame clones appear in the TCRdb table, and some are missing; sequencing was by immunoSEQ multiplex PCR. The table lists 9,500 to 15,000 clones. Sequencing used blood buffy coat. These receptor sequences come from a woman between 18 and 75 years old with a cervical HPV16 infection that either progressed to CIN3+ or cleared (not recorded which).

As for this clone: The sequenced fragment ends 3 residues before the CDR3 boundary, so the rest is inferred from the germline J gene. The chain combines TRBV5-1 with TRBJ2-1; a weak D match, TRBD1 (6 bases). The CDR3 has 15 amino acids. CDR1 and CDR2 (germline): SGHRS, YFSETQ. V was clipped by 0 bases and J by 4 bases, with 11 bases between them. CDR3 sequence: CASSLGGTPYNEQFF. CDR3 DNA (partial): TGCGCCAGCAGCTTGGGGGGGACACCTTACAATGAG.

To note about this clone: The CDR3 goes on 3 residues after the read ends, and that part is filled in from the germline J gene. The V call is TRBV11-3, the J call TRBJ1-1; TRBD1 aligns across 7 bases. This CDR3 contains 13 residues. Germline V gives CDR1 SGHNT, CDR2 YENEEA. After removal of 5 bases from V and 6 bases from J, the junction contained 6 bases not matched to a gene. CDR3 loop: CASSALTGAEAFF. The CDR3 bases that were read are TGTGCCAGCAGCGCTCTAACAGGGGCTGAA.

Regarding this clone: The read terminates 3 residues before the CDR3 end, so the remaining end is supplied by the germline J gene. V usage is TRBV19 and J usage is TRBJ1-5, with 10 bases fitting TRBD1. This CDR3 region has 17 residues. Germline V gives CDR1 LNHDA, CDR2 SQIVND (reference sequence). The V segment lost 9 bases and the J segment 2 bases; nucleotides outside the gene matches: 13. This CDR3 is CASTGTGELRGNQPQHF. CDR3 DNA (partial): TGTGCCAGCACCGGGACAGGGGAGTTAAGGGGCAATCAGCCC.

A remark on this clone: The CDR3 goes on 3 residues after the read ends, and that part is filled in from the germline J gene. The chain recombines TRBV5-4 with TRBJ2-5, with D tentatively TRBD1 (5 bases). Trimming removed 1 base from V and 4 bases from J, with 14 bases in between. Germline V gene sequence: CDR1 SGHNT, CDR2 YYREEE (reference sequence). The CDR3 contains 15 residues. CDR3 DNA, as far as it was read: TGTGCCAGCAGCTTGTCCCAGGGAACTGGAGAGACC. It is translated as CASSLSQGTGET. The full CDR3 reads CASSLSQGTGETQYF.

As regards this clone: The sequence runs out 3 residues before the end of the CDR3; the remainder is reconstructed from the germline J gene. V is TRBV28 and J is TRBJ1-1, with D perhaps matching TRBD1 (6 bases). The CDR3 contains 12 residues. V dropped 4 bases and J dropped 3 bases, with 6 bases sitting between them. The V gene's germline CDR1 is MDHEN and CDR2 SYDVKM. The part of the CDR3 DNA that was read is TGTGCCAGCAGTTCAGGGGACACTGAA. Amino acids: CASSSGDTE. Given in full, the CDR3 is CASSSGDTEAFF.

As to this clone: The CDR3 end falls 3 residues outside the read, so it is completed with the germline J gene. This chain uses TRBV28 with TRBJ1-1; 9 bases align to TRBD1. Germline CDR1 is MDHEN and CDR2 is SYDVKM. V was clipped by 3 bases and J by 7 bases; unmatched bases: 12. CDR3 size: 16 residues. The sequenced CDR3 bases are TGTGCCAGCAGTTTTTCGCCCCGCTGGACAGGGGATGAA. It specifies CASSFSPRWTGDE. The entire CDR3 sequence reads CASSFSPRWTGDEAFF.

Notes on this clone: The read ends 3 residues shy of where the CDR3 ends; the end is completed using the germline J gene. This chain links TRBV2 with TRBJ1-1; D unclear. The germline V gene encodes CDR1 SNHLY and CDR2 FYNNEI. The CDR3 has 14 residues. The germline V and J ends were trimmed by 2 bases and 1 base, with 8 bases remaining between them. The CDR3 bases that were read are TGTGCCAGCAGTGAACAGGCAGGGAACACTGAA. Its translation is CASSEQAGNTE. The CDR3, in full, reads CASSEQAGNTEAFF.

The sequenced CDR3 bases are TGTGCCAGCAGCTCCGAAGGGGGAATGAACACTGAA. Protein: CASSSEGGMNTE. The full-length CDR3 reads as CASSSEGGMNTEAFF. V and J are TRBV7-3 and TRBJ1-1, with D tentatively TRBD1 (6 bases). The observed sequence ends 3 residues before the CDR3 terminus, with the missing tail filled in from the germline J gene. V dropped 4 bases and J dropped 0 bases, with 12 bases sitting between them. Germline V gene sequence: CDR1 SGHTA, CDR2 FQGTGA. There are 15 residues in the CDR3.

To note about this clone: The CDR3 end is not reached by the read, which stops 3 residues before it; the germline J gene fills it in. This chain uses TRBV28 with TRBJ2-2; D is ambiguous. The germline CDR1 and CDR2 sequences are MDHEN and SYDVKM. This CDR3 contains 12 residues. Partial CDR3 DNA: TGTGCCAGCCAAACAACTAATGAAAAG. It codes for CASQTTNEK. The full CDR3 sequence reads CASQTTNEKLFF.

Notes on this clone: The CDR3 end is not reached by the read, which stops 3 residues before it; the germline J gene fills it in. The chain uses TRBV5-1 and TRBJ1-1; TRBD1 might be the D (6 bases). Trimming shortened V by 1 base and J by 6 bases, and 16 bases separated the two germline ends. The CDR3 runs to 15 residues. Germline V gives CDR1 SGHRS, CDR2 YFSETQ. The CDR3 sequence is CASSLMPGAIAEAFF. Partial CDR3 DNA: TGCGCCAGCAGCTTGATGCCAGGGGCTATTGCTGAA.

Comments on this clone: The read ends 3 residues before the CDR3 terminus; that terminus is restored from the germline J gene. V gene TRBV20-1 combines with J gene TRBJ2-3; a possible D gene is TRBD2 (6 bases). The CDR3 covers 13 residues. CDR1 and CDR2 (germline): DFQATT, SNEGSKA (reference sequence). Deletions cut 3 bases from V and 6 bases from J, with 13 bases between. The part of the CDR3 DNA that was read is TGCAGTGCTAGTGGCGGGGTCGGGGATACG. It is translated as CSASGGVGDT. The whole CDR3 is CSASGGVGDTQYF.

Note on this clone: The read is 3 residues too short to cover the CDR3 end, so that end is filled in from the germline J gene. The chain joins TRBV7-9 to TRBJ1-2; a possible D gene is TRBD1 (6 bases). The CDR3 runs to 14 residues. In germline, CDR1 is SEHNR, CDR2 FQNEAQ (reference sequence). CDR3 DNA (partial): TGTGCCAGCAGCCCCCGGACAGCTACCTACGAC. Protein sequence: CASSPRTATYD. In full, the CDR3 is CASSPRTATYDYTF.